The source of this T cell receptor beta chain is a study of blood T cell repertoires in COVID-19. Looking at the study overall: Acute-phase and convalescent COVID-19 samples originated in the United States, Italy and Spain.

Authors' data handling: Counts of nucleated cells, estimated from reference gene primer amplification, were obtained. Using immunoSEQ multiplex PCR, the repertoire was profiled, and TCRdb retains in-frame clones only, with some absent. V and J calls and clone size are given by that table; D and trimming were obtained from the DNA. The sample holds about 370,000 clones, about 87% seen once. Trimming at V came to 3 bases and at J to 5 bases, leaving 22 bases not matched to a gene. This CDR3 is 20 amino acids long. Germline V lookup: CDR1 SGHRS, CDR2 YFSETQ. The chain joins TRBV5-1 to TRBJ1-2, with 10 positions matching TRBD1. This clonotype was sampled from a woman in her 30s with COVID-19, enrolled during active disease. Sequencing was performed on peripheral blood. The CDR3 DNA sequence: TGCGCCAGCAGCTCCCCCGGGACAGGGGCCCCATCATCTGCCCATTATGGCTACACCTTC. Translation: CASSSPGTGAPSSAHYGYTF.